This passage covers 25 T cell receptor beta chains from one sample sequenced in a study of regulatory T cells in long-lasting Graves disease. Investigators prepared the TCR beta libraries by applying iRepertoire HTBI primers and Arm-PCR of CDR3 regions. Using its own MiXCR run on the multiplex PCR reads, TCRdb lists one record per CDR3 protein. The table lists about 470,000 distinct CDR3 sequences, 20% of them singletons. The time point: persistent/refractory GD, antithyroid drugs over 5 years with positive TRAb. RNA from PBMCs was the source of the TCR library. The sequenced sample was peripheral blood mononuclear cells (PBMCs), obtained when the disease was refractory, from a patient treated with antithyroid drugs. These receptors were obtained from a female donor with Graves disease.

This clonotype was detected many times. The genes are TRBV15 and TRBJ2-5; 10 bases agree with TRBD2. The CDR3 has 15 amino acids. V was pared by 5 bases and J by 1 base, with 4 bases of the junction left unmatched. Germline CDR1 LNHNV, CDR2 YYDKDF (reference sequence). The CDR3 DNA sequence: TGTGCCACCAGCCGGACTAGCGGAAGCCAAGAGACCCAGTACTTC. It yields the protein CATSRTSGSQETQYF.

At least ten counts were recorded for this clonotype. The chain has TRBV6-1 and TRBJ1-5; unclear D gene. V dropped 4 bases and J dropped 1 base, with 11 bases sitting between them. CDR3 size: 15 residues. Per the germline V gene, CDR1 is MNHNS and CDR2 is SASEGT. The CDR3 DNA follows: TGTGCCAGCAGTGTCACTCGGGCGAGCAATCAGCCCCAGCATTTT. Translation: CASSVTRASNQPQHF.

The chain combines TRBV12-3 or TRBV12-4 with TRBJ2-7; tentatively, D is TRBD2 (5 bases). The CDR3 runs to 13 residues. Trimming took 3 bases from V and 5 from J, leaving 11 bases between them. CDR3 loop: CASSLSGANEQYF. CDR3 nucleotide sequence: TGTGCCAGCAGTTTGAGCGGAGCGAACGAGCAGTACTTC.

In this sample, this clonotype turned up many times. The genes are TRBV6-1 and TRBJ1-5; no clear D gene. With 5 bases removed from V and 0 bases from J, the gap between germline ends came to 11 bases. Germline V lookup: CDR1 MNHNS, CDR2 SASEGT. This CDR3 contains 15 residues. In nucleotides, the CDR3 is TGTGCCAGCAGTCCCAAGGTATATAGCAATCAGCCCCAGCATTTT. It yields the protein CASSPKVYSNQPQHF.

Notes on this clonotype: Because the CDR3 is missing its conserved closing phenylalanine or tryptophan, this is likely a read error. CDR3 protein: CASSSLSQETQYL. The DNA of the CDR3 is TGTGCCAGCAGCTCCCTGTCCCAAGAGACCCAGTACCTC. The rearrangement links TRBV11-2 to TRBJ2-5; D not resolved. V lost 4 bases and J lost 1, with 7 bases in between. The CDR3 has 13 amino acids. CDR1 is SGHAT, CDR2 FQNNGV, per germline.

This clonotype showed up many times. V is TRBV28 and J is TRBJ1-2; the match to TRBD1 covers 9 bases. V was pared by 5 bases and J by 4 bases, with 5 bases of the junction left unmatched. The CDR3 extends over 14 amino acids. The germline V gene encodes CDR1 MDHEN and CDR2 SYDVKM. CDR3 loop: CASSDRGILYGYTF. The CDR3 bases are TGTGCCAGCAGTGACAGGGGGATTCTCTATGGCTACACCTTC.

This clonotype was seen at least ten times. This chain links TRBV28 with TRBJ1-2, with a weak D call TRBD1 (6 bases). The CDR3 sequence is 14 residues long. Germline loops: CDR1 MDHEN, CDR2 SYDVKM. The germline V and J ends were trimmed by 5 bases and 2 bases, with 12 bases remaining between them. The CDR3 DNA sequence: TGTGCCAGCAGTCTACAACAGGGAAACTATGGCTACACCTTC. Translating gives CASSLQQGNYGYTF.

CDR3 bases: TGCGCCAGCAGCAGGATATGGGAGACCCAGTACTTC. This translates into CASSRIWETQYF. The rearrangement joins TRBV5-1 to TRBJ2-5; no definite D call. This CDR3 is 12 amino acids long. Germline lookup yields CDR1 SGHRS and CDR2 YFSETQ. Trimming stripped 4 bases from V and 5 bases from J, with 9 bases between.

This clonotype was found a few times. The CDR3 reads CASSYGTSGSGEQYF. The CDR3 nucleotides are TGTGCCAGCAGTTACGGGACTAGCGGGAGTGGGGAGCAGTACTTC. V and J are TRBV28 and TRBJ2-7; 14 bases map to TRBD2. This CDR3 is 15 amino acids long. V was pared by 4 bases and J by 7 bases, with 6 bases of the junction left unmatched. CDR1 is MDHEN and CDR2 is SYDVKM in the germline V gene.

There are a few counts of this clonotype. The CDR3 spells CASSESRYRSEQYF. CDR3 nucleotides: TGTGCCAGCAGTGAAAGCCGGTATAGGTCCGAGCAGTACTTC. This chain connects TRBV6-1 to TRBJ2-7; no definite D call. V was cut by 2 bases and J by 6 bases, with 14 bases left in between. The germline V gene encodes CDR1 MNHNS and CDR2 SASEGT. The CDR3 has 14 amino acids.

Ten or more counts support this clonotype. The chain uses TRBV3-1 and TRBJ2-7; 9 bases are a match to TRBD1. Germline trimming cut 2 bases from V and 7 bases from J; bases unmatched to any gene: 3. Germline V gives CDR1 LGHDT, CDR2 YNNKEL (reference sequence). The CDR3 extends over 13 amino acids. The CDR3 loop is CASSQKGTGEQYF. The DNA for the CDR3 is TGTGCCAGCAGCCAAAAGGGGACAGGGGAGCAGTACTTC.

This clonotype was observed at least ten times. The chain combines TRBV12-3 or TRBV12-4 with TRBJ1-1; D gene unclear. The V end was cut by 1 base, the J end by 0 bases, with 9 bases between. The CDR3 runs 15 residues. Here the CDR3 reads CASSLVPGLNTEAFF. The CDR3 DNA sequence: TGTGCCAGCAGTTTAGTTCCAGGATTGAACACTGAAGCTTTCTTT.

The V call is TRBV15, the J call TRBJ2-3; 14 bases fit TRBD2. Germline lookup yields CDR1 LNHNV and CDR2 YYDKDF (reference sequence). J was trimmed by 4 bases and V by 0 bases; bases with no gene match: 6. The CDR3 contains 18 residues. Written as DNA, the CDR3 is TGTGCCACCAGCAGAGATGCGAGACTAGCGGGAGGGTCAGATACGCAGTATTTT. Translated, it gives CATSRDARLAGGSDTQYF.

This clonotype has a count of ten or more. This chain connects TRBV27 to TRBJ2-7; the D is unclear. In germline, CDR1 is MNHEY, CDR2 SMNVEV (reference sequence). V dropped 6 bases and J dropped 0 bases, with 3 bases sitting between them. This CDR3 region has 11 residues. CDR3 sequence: CASRTSYEQYF. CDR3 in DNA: TGTGCCAGCAGAACCTCCTACGAGCAGTACTTC.

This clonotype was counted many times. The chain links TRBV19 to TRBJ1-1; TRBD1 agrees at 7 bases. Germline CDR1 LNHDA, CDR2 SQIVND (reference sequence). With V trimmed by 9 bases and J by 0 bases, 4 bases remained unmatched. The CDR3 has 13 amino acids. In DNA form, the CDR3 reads TGTGCCAGCTCGACAGGGATGAACACTGAAGCTTTCTTT. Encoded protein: CASSTGMNTEAFF.

The CDR3 spells CSAWTATGTSGTYEQYF. DNA for the CDR3: TGCAGTGCTTGGACAGCGACAGGGACTAGCGGAACCTACGAGCAGTACTTC. This chain connects TRBV20-1 to TRBJ2-7, with 11 positions matching TRBD2. This CDR3 spans 17 amino acids. With V trimmed by 5 bases and J by 2 bases, 14 bases remained unmatched. Germline loops: CDR1 DFQATT, CDR2 SNEGSKA (reference sequence).

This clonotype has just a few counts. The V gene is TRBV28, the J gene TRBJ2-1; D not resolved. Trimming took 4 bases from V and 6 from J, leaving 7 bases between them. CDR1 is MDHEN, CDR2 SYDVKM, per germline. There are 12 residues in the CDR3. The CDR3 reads CASSSLGNEQFF. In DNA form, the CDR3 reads TGTGCCAGCAGTTCCCTGGGCAATGAGCAGTTCTTC.

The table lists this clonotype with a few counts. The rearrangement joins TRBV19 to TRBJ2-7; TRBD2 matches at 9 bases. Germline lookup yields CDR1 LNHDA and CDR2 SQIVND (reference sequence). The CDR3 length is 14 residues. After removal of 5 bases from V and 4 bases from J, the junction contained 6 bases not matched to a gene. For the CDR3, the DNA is TGTGCCAGTAGTCCAAAGCGGGAGGATTACGAGCAGTACTTC. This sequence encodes CASSPKREDYEQYF.

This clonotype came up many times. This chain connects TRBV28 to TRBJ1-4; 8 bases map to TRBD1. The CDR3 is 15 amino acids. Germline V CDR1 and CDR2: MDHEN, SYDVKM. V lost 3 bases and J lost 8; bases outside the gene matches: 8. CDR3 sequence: CASSFVDRVGEKLFF. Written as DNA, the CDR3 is TGTGCCAGCAGTTTCGTGGACAGGGTCGGCGAAAAACTGTTTTTT.

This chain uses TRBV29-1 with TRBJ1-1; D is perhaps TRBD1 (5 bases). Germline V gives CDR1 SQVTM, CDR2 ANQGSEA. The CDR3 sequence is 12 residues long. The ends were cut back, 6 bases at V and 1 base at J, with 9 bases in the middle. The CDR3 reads CSVGTGNTEAFF. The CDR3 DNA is TGCAGCGTCGGGACGGGGAACACTGAAGCTTTCTTT.

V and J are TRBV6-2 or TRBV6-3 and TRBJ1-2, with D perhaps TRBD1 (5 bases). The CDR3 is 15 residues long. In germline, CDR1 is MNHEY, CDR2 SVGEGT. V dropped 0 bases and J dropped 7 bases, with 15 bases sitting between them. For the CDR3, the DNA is TGTGCCAGCAGTTACTCGAAAGGGGCGGTCGGTGGCTACACCTTC. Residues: CASSYSKGAVGGYTF.

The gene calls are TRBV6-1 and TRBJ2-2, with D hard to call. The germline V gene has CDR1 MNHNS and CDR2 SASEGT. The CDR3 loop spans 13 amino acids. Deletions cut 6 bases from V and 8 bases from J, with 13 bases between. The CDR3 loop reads CASRADGMGELFF. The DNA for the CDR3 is TGTGCCAGCAGGGCGGACGGCATGGGGGAGCTGTTTTTT.

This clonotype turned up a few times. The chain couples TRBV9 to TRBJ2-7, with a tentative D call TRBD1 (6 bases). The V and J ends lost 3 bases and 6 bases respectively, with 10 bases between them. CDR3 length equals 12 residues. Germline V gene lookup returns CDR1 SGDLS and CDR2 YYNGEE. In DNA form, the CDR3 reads TGTGCCAGCAGCGGTTCAGGGGTCGAGCAGTACTTC. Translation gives CASSGSGVEQYF.

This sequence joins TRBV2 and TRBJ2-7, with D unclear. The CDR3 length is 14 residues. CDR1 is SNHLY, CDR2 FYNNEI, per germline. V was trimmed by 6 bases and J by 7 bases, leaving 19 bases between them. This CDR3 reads CASRGRSSIFEQYF. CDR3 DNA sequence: TGTGCCAGCAGGGGCAGAAGCAGCATTTTTGAGCAGTACTTC.

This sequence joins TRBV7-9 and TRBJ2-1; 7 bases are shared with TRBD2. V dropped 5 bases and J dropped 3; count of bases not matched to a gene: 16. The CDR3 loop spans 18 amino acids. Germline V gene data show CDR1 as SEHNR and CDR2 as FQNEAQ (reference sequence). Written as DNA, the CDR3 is TGTGCCAGCAGCGGCAGGAGGACGTTTTCTAGCGGCTACAATGAGCAGTTCTTC. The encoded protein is CASSGRRTFSSGYNEQFF.